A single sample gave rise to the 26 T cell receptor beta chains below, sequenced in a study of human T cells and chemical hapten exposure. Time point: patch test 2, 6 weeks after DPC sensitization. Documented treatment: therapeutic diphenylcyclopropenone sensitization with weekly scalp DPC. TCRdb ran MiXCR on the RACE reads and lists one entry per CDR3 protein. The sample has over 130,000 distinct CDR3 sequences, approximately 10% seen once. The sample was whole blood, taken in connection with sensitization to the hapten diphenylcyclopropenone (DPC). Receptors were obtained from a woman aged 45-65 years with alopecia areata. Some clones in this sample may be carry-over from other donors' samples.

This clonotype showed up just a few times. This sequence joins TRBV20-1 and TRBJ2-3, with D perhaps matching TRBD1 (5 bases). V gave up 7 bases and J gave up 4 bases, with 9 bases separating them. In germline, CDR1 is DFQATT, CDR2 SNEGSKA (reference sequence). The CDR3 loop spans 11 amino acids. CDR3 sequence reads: CSGRAADTQYF. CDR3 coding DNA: TGCAGTGGCAGGGCGGCAGATACGCAGTATTTT.

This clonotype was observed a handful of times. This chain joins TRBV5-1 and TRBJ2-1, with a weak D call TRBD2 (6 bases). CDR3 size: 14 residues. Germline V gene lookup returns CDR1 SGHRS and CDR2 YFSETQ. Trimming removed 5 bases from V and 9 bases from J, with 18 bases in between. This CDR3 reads CASSFRDPGGEQFF. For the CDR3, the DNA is TGCGCCAGCAGTTTCCGGGACCCCGGGGGTGAGCAGTTCTTC. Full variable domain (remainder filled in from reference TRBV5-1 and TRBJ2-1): KAGVTQTPRYLIKTRGQQVTLSCSPISGHRSVSWYQQTPGQGLQFLFEYFSETQRNKGNFPGRFSGRQFSNSRSEMNVSTLELGDSALYLCASSFRDPGGEQFFGPGTRLTVL.

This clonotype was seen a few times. Written as DNA, the CDR3 is TGTGCCAGCAGTTTTGTACTTCAATATGAGCAGTTCTTC. The encoded protein is CASSFVLQYEQFF. The chain is built from TRBV12-3 or TRBV12-4 and TRBJ2-1; D unresolved. CDR3 length: 13 amino acids. V was clipped by 3 bases and J by 8 bases, with 11 bases between them.

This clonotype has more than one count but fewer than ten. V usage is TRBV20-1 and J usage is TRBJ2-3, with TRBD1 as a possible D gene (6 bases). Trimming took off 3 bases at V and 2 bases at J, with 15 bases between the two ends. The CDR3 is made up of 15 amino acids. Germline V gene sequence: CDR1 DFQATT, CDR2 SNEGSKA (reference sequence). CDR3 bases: TGCAGTGCTAGGGGGGCGGGCCGGCCCACAGATACGCAGTATTTT. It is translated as CSARGAGRPTDTQYF.

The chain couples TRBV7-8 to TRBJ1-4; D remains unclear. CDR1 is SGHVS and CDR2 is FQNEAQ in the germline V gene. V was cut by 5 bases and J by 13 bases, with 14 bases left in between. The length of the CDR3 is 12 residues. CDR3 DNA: TGTGCCAGCAGCCAGGATAGGCGGGTACTGTTTTTT. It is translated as CASSQDRRVLFF.

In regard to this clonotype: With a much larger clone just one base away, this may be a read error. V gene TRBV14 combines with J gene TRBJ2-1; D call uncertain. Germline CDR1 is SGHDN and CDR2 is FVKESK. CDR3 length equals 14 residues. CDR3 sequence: CASSSPQNYDEQFF. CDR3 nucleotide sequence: TGTGCCAGCAGCTCCCCGCAGAACTACGATGAGCAGTTCTTC.

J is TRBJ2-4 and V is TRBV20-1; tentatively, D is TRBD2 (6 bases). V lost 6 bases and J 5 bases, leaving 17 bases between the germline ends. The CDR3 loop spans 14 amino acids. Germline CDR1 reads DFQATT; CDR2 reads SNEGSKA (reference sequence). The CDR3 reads CSAQRGTGENIQYF. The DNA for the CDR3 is TGCAGTGCCCAGCGAGGGACTGGGGAAAACATTCAGTACTTC.

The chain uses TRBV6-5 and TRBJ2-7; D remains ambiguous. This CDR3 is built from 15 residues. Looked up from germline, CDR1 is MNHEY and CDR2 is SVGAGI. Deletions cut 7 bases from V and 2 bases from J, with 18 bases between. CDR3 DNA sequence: TGTGCCAGCACAAAAGTGGGGTCGAACCCCTACGAGCAGTACTTC. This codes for CASTKVGSNPYEQYF.

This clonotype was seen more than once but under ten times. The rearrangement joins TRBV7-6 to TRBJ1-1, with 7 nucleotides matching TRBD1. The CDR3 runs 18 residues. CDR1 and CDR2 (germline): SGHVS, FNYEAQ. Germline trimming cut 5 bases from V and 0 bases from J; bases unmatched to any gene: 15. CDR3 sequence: CASSPDPPGQLMNTEAFF. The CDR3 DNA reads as TGTGCCAGCAGCCCCGATCCCCCGGGACAGCTCATGAACACTGAAGCTTTCTTT.

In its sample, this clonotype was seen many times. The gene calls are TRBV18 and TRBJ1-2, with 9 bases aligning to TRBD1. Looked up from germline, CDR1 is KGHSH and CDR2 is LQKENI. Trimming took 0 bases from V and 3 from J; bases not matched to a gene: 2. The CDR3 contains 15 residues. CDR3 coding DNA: TGTGCCAGCTCACCACCTGGACAGGGGTACTATGGCTACACCTTC. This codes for CASSPPGQGYYGYTF. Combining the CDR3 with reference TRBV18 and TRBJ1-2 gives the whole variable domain NAGVMQNPRHLVRRRGQEARLRCSPMKGHSHVYWYRQLPEEGLKFMVYLQKENIIDESGMPKERFSAEFPKEGPSILRIQQVVRGDSAAYFCASSPPGQGYYGYTFGSGTRLTVV.

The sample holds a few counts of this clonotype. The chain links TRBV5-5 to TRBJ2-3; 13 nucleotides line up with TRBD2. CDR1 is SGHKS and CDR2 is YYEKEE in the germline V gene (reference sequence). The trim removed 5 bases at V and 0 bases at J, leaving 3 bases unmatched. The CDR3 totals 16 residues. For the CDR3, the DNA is TGTGCCAGCAGGGGGACTAGCGGGGTTAGCACAGATACGCAGTATTTT. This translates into CASRGTSGVSTDTQYF.

The CDR3 region is CSGAIGPLGGYTF. The CDR3 nucleotides read TGCAGCGGGGCCATTGGCCCTTTAGGTGGCTACACCTTC. J is TRBJ1-2 and V is TRBV29-1, with no clear D. The germline V gene encodes CDR1 SQVTM and CDR2 ANQGSEA. Trimming shortened V by 7 bases and J by 7 bases, and 19 bases separated the two germline ends. The CDR3 is 13 residues long.

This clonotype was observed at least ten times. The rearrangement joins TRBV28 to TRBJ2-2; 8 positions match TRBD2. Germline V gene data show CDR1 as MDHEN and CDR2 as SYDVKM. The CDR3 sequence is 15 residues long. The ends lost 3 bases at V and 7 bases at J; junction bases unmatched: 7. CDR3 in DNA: TGTGCCAGCAGTTTGCGGAGCGGGAGAGGCGGGGAGCTGTTTTTT. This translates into CASSLRSGRGGELFF.

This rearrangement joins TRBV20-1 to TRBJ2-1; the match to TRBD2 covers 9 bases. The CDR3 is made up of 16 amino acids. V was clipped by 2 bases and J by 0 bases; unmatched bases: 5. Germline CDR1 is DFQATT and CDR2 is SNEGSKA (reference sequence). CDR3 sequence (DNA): TGCAGTGCTAGACTAGCGGGGTTGAGCTCCTACAATGAGCAGTTCTTC. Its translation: CSARLAGLSSYNEQFF.

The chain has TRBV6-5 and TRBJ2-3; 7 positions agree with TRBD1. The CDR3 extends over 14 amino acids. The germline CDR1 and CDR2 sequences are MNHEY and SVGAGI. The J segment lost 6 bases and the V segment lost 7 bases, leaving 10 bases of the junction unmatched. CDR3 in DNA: TGTGCCAGCAATAAGGGGGCGCGGGCGGATACGCAGTATTTT. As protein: CASNKGARADTQYF.

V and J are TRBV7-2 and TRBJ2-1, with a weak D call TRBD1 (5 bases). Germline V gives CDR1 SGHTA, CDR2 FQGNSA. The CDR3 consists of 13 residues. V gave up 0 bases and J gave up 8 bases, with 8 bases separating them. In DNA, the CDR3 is TGTGCCAGCAGCTTAGCGTGGGGCGATGAGCAGTTCTTC. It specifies CASSLAWGDEQFF.

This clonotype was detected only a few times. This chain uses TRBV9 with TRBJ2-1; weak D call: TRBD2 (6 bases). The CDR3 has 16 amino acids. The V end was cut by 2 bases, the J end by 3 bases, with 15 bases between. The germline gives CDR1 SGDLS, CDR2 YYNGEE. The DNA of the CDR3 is TGTGCCAGCAGCGTCGCCGGGGACTCCTACTACAATGAGCAGTTCTTC. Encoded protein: CASSVAGDSYYNEQFF.

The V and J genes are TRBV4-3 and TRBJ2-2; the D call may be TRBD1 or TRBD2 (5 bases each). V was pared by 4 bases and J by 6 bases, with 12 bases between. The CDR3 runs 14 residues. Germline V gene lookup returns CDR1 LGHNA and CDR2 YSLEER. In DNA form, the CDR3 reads TGCGCCAGCAGCCCCCCTATGGGGGCCGGGGAGCTGTTTTTT. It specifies CASSPPMGAGELFF.

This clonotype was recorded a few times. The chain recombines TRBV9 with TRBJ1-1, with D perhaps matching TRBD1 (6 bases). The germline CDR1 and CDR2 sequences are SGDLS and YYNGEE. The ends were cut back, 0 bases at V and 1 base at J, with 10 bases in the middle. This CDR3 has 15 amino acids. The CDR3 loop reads CASSVVGRGNTEAFF. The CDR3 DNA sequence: TGTGCCAGCAGCGTAGTGGGCAGGGGGAACACTGAAGCTTTCTTT.

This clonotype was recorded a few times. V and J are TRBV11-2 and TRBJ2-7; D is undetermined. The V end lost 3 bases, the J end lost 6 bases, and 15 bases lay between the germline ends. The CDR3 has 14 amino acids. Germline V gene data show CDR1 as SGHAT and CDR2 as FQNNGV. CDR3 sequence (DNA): TGTGCCAGCAGCTTCACCGGGTCGAGAGCCGAGCAGTACTTC. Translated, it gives CASSFTGSRAEQYF.

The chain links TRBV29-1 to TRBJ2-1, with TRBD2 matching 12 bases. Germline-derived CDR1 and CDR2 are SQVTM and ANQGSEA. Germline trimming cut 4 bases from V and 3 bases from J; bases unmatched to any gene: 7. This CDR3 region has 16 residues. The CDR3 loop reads CSVARTSGNIYNEQFF. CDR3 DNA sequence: TGCAGCGTTGCCCGGACTAGCGGGAACATCTACAATGAGCAGTTCTTC.

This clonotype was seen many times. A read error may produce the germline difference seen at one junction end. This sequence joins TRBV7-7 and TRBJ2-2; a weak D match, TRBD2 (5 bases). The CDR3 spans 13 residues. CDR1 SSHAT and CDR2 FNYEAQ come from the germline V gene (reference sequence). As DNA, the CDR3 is TGTGCTAGCAGCTTTCGGGAAACCGGGGAGCTGTTTTTT. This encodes CASSFRETGELFF.

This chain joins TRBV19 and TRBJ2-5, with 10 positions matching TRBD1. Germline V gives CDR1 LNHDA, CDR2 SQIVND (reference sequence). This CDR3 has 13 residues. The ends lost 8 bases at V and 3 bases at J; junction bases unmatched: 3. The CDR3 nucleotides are TGTGCCAGTGTGGGGACAGGGGAAGAGACCCAGTACTTC. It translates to CASVGTGEETQYF.

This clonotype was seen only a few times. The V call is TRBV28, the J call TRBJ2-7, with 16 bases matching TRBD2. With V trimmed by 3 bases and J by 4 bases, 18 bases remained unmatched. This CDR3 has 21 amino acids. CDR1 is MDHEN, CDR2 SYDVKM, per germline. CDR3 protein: CASSFILIPGLAGGPTYEQYF. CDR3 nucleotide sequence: TGTGCCAGCAGTTTTATCCTTATCCCGGGACTAGCGGGAGGGCCCACATACGAGCAGTACTTC.

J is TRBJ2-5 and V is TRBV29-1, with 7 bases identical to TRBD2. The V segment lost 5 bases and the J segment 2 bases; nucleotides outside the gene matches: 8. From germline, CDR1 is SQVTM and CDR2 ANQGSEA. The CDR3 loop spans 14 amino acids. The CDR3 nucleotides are TGCAGCGTTTTACCTAGCGGCCTACAAGAGACCCAGTACTTC. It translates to CSVLPSGLQETQYF.

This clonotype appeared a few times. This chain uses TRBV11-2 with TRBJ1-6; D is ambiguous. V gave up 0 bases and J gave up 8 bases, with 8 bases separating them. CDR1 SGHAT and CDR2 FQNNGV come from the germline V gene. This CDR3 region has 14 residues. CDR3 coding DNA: TGTGCCAGCAGCTTAGATAGGGTGGATTCACCCCTCCACTTT. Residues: CASSLDRVDSPLHF.